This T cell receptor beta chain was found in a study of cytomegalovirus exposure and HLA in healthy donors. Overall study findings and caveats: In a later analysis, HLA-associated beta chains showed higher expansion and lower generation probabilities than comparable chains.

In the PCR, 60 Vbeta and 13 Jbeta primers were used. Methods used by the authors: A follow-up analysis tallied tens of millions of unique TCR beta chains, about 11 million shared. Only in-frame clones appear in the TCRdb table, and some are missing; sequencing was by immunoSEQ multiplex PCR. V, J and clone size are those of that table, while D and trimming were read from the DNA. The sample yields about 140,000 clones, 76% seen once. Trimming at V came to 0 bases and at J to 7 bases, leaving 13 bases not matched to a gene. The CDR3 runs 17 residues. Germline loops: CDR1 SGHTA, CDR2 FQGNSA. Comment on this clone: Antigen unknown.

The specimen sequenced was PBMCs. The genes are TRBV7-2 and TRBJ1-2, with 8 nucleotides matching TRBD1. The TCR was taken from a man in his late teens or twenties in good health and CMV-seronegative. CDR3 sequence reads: CASSLARDAGGASGYTF. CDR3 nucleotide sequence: TGTGCCAGCAGCTTAGCCAGGGATGCAGGGGGCGCGAGTGGCTACACCTTC.